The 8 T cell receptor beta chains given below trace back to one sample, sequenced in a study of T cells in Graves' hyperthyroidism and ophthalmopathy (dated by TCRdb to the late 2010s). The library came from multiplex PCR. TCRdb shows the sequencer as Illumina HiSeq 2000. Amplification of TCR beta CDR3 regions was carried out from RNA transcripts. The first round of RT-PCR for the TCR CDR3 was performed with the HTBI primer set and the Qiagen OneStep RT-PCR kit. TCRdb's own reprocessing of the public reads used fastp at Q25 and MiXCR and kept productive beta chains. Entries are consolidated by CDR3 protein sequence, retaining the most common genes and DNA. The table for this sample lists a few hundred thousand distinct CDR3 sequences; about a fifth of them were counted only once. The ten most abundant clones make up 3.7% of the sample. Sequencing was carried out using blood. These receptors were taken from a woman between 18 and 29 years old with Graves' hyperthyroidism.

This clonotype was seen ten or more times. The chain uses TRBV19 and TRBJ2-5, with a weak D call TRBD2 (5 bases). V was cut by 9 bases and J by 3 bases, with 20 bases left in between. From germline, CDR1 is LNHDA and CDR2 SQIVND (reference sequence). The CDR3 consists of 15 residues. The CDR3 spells CASSTRGLQEETQYF. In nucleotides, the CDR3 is TGTGCCAGCTCTACTCGGGGTCTCCAGGAAGAGACCCAGTACTTC. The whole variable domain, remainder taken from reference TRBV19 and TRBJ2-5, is DGGITQSPKYLFRKEGQNVTLSCEQNLNHDAMYWYRQDPGQGLRLIYYSQIVNDFQKGDIAEGYSVSREKKESFPLTVTSAQKNPTAFYLCASSTRGLQEETQYFGPGTRLLVL.

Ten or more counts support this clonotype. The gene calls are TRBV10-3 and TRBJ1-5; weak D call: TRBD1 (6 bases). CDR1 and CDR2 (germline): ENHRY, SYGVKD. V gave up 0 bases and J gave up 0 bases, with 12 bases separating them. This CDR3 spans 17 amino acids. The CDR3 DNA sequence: TGTGCCATCAGTGAGTCGACCACAGGGTCTAGCAATCAGCCCCAGCATTTT. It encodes CAISESTTGSSNQPQHF.

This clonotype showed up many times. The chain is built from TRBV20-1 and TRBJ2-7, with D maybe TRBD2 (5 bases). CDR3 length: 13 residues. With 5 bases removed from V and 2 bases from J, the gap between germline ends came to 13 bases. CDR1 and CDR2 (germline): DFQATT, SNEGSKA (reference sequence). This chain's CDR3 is CSADPAGPYEQYF. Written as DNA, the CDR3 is TGCAGTGCTGACCCCGCGGGTCCCTACGAGCAGTACTTC.

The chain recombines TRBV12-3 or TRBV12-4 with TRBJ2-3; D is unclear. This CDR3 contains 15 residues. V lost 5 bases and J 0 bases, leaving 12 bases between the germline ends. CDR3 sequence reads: CASSTLGSSTDTQYF. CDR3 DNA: TGTGCCAGCAGTACCCTAGGGTCTAGCACAGATACGCAGTATTTT.

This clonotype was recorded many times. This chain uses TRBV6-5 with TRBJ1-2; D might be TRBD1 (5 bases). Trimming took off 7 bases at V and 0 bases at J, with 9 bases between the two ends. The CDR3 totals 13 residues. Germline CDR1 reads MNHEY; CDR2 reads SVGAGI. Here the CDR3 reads CASKAGPNYGYTF. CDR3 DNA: TGTGCCAGCAAAGCAGGGCCTAACTATGGCTACACCTTC.

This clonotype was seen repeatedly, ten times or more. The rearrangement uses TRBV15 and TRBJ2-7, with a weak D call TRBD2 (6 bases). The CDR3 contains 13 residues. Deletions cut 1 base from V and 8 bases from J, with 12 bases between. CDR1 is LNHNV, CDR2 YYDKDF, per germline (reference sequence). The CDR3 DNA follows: TGTGCCACCAGCAGAGCCTTGGAGGGGAAGCAGTACTTC. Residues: CATSRALEGKQYF.

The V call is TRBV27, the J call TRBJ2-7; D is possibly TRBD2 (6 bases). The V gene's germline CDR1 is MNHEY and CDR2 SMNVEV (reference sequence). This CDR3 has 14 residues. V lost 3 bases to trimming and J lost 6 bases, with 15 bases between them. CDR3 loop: CASSLDHLAFEQYF. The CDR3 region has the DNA TGTGCCAGCAGTTTGGACCATCTAGCGTTCGAGCAGTACTTC.

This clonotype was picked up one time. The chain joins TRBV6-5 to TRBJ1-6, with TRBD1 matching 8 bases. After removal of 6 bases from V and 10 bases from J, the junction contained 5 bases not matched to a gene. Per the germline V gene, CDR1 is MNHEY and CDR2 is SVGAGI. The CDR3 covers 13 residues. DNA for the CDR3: TGTGCCAGCAGGGACAGGGATCAGTCACCCCTCCACTTT. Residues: CASRDRDQSPLHF.